Following are 6 T cell receptor beta chains from one sample sequenced in a study of T cell repertoires in cytomegalovirus infection. TCRdb processed the reads anew with MiXCR; each CDR3 protein has one entry. This sample yields 450,000 to 600,000 distinct CDR3 sequences, of which roughly 12% are seen a single time; about a tenth belongs to the top ten. Sequencing was done on a sample of PBMCs. The source is a human donor in good health (CMV status not recorded). Some clones in this sample may be carry-over from other donors' samples.

This clonotype was counted at least ten times. The chain has TRBV11-1 and TRBJ1-1; no definite D call. Trimming left V 1 base short and J 6 bases short, with 9 bases between. In germline, CDR1 is SGHAT, CDR2 FQDESV (reference sequence). The CDR3 spans 13 residues. The CDR3 spells CASSLVSTAEAFF. In nucleotides, the CDR3 is TGTGCCAGCAGCTTAGTTTCGACGGCTGAAGCTTTCTTT.

This clonotype has more than one count but fewer than ten. The CDR3 here is CASRSGGAYNEQFF. DNA for the CDR3: TGTGCCAGCCGAAGCGGGGGGGCCTACAATGAGCAGTTCTTC. This rearrangement joins TRBV19 to TRBJ2-1; 10 bases are a match to TRBD2. This CDR3 has 14 amino acids. Unmatched junction bases numbered 4, after V lost 9 bases and J lost 2 bases. Germline V gives CDR1 LNHDA, CDR2 SQIVND (reference sequence).

The chain links TRBV27 to TRBJ1-5; 7 positions match TRBD1. V was pared by 8 bases and J by 6 bases, with 10 bases of the junction left unmatched. CDR3 length equals 14 residues. The germline gives CDR1 MNHEY, CDR2 SMNVEV (reference sequence). The CDR3 region is CASGYRGLGQPQHF. CDR3 DNA sequence: TGTGCCAGCGGATACAGGGGTCTCGGTCAGCCCCAGCATTTT.

This clonotype has a count of ten or more. The CDR3 sequence: CASSRRGGAYNEQFF. The CDR3 DNA sequence: TGTGCCAGCAGCCGACGGGGCGGCGCCTACAATGAGCAGTTCTTC. J is TRBJ2-1 and V is TRBV5-6; D tentatively reads TRBD1 or TRBD2 (5 bases each). Trimming pared 4 bases from V and 2 bases from J, leaving 13 bases between. The CDR3 spans 15 residues. Germline CDR1 is SGHDT and CDR2 is YYEEEE. Together with reference TRBV5-6 and TRBJ2-1, the CDR3 gives the full variable domain: DAGVTQSPTHLIKTRGQQVTLRCSPKSGHDTVSWYQQALGQGPQFIFQYYEEEERQRGNFPDRFSGHQFPNYSSELNVNALLLGDSALYLCASSRRGGAYNEQFFGPGTRLTVL.

This clonotype was detected once. Possible read error: a much larger clone is one base away. The chain carries TRBV19 and TRBJ2-2, with 11 bases lining up with TRBD1. CDR3 length: 15 residues. Looked up from germline, CDR1 is LNHDA and CDR2 is SQIVND (reference sequence). The CDR3 sequence is CDSSMDRGLAGELFF. In nucleotides, the CDR3 is TGTGACAGTAGTATGGACAGGGGGCTCGCCGGGGAGCTGTTTTTT.

This clonotype appeared a few times. The chain employs TRBV20-1 and TRBJ1-6; possibly TRBD1 for D (5 bases). The germline V gene has CDR1 DFQATT and CDR2 SNEGSKA (reference sequence). This CDR3 has 14 amino acids. V shed 2 bases and J shed 9 bases, with 14 bases lying between them. The CDR3 region is CSARSGTPASPLHF. The CDR3 DNA sequence: TGCAGTGCTAGATCCGGGACGCCGGCTTCACCCCTCCACTTT.